The rows below give T cell receptor beta chains drawn from one sample of a study of cytomegalovirus exposure and HLA in healthy donors. This table comes from immunoSEQ multiplex PCR, and its TCRdb copy is limited to in-frame clones, with some not included. The table records some 200,000 clones, around 84% of them present only once. Sequencing input: PBMCs. The receptors were gathered from a woman aged 45-59 years in good health and CMV-seropositive. CDR3s include the opening cysteine and the closing phenylalanine or tryptophan. A D gene is named only where the DNA matches it firmly. Some rows mark clone size as missing; the rest say once, few, many or name a class of expanded clone.

clone_size | d_call | j_call | v_call | cdr3_nt | cdr3_aa
NA | NA | TRBJ1-3 | TRBV6-6 | TGTGCCAGCAGAACGGGAGCCTCTGGAAACACCATATATTTT | CASRTGASGNTIYF
NA | NA | TRBJ1-6 | TRBV5-6 | TGTGCCAGCAGCCCTAGGGGAGGGGGAAGGAATTCACCCCTCCACTTT | CASSPRGGGRNSPLHF
NA | TRBD1 | TRBJ1-2 | TRBV11-2 | TGTGCCAGCAGCTCCGGGACAGGGGTTGGCTACACCTTC | CASSSGTGVGYTF
NA | NA | TRBJ2-7 | TRBV9 | TGTGCCAGCAGCCCTACCGGGGGGCGTTACGAGCAGTACTTC | CASSPTGGRYEQYF
NA | TRBD1 | TRBJ1-6 | TRBV6-5 | TGTGCCAGCAGGCAGGGGGATAATTCACCCCTCCACTTT | CASRQGDNSPLHF
NA | TRBD1 | TRBJ1-1 | TRBV28 | TGTGCCAGCAGTTTTTTTGGACAGGGCTTTAACGGGGGCACTGAAGCTTTCTTT | CASSFFGQGFNGGTEAFF
few | NA | TRBJ1-3 | TRBV2 | TGTGCCAGCACCCGGGGGGACTCTGGAAACACCATATATTTT | CASTRGDSGNTIYF
NA | NA | TRBJ2-5 | TRBV11-2 | TGTGCCAGCAGCCTCTCCGGGGGTAGGGAGACCCAGTACTTC | CASSLSGGRETQYF
few | TRBD2 | TRBJ2-1 | TRBV5-1 | TGCGCCAGCAGCCCGGGACTACTCGCCAATGAGCAGTTCTTC | CASSPGLLANEQFF
few | NA | TRBJ2-5 | TRBV5-1 | TGCGCCAGCAGCTTACAGGGACAGACCCAGTACTTC | CASSLQGQTQYF
NA | NA | TRBJ2-3 | TRBV18 | TGTGTCAGCTCACCATCGATGGGGGGATCTAGCACAGATACGCAGTATTTT | CVSSPSMGGSSTDTQYF
NA | TRBD2 | TRBJ2-4 | TRBV7-2 | TGTGCCAGCAGCTTAGCCGGGACTAGCGGCCAAAACATTCAGTACTTC | CASSLAGTSGQNIQYF
NA | TRBD1 | TRBJ1-5 | TRBV10-3 | TGTGCCATCAGTGGCGACAGGGATCAGCCCCAGCATTTT | CAISGDRDQPQHF
NA | NA | TRBJ2-2 | TRBV5-1 | TGCGCCAGCAGCATCCCTGGGGGCCCCACCGGGGAGCTGTTTTTT | CASSIPGGPTGELFF
few | TRBD2 | TRBJ2-2 | TRBV7-3 | TGTGCCAGCAGCTTAAACGGGGGGGCCTCCACCGGGGAGCTGTTTTTT | CASSLNGGASTGELFF
NA | NA | TRBJ2-2 | TRBV5-6 | TGTGCCAGCAGCTTGGCCGAGGGCACCGGGGAGCTGTTTTTT | CASSLAEGTGELFF
NA | NA | TRBJ1-6 | TRBV15 | TGTGCCACCAGCAGAGATGATGGGGCGAGTGGTTCACCCCTCCACTTT | CATSRDDGASGSPLHF
NA | NA | TRBJ2-5 | TRBV9 | TGTGCCAGCAGCGTATCGGGGGGCCCACCTCAAGAGACCCAGTACTTC | CASSVSGGPPQETQYF
NA | NA | TRBJ1-2 | TRBV28 | TGTGCCAGCAGTTTAGTGAGGGACTATGGCTACACCTTC | CASSLVRDYGYTF
NA | NA | TRBJ1-2 | TRBV5-4 | TGTGCCAGCAGCTTCAGGACTAACTATGGCTACACCTTC | CASSFRTNYGYTF
few | NA | TRBJ1-5 | TRBV11-3 | TGTGCCAGCAGCTGGGAACAGGTTTTAACCTCTGGGGATCAGCCCCAGCATTTT | CASSWEQVLTSGDQPQHF
NA | TRBD2 | TRBJ2-1 | TRBV2 | TGTGCCAGCAGGGAGGGGCTAGCGGCAGACTACAATGAGCAGTTCTTC | CASREGLAADYNEQFF
NA | TRBD2 | TRBJ2-5 | TRBV25-1 | TGTGCCAGCGGACAACGGGGGGGCGGGGAGACCCAGTACTTC | CASGQRGGGETQYF
NA | TRBD1 | TRBJ2-1 | TRBV7-8 | TGTGCCAGCAGCTTAGCGCACCTGGGACAGAGCTCCTACAATGAGCAGTTCTTC | CASSLAHLGQSSYNEQFF
NA | NA | TRBJ2-7 | TRBV6-5 | TGTGCCAGCACCCCGAGGTTTAGCTCCTACGAGCAGTACTTC | CASTPRFSSYEQYF
NA | TRBD1 | TRBJ1-3 | TRBV18 | TGTGCCAGCTCCCGAGAGTCGTCCCGGGACAGGGCTGGAAACACCATATATTTT | CASSRESSRDRAGNTIYF
once | NA | TRBJ2-5 | TRBV7-2 | TGTGCCAGCAGCTCCCAGGGGTCCAAGCAGAGGGCCCAGTACTTC | CASSSQGSKQRAQYF
NA | TRBD2 | TRBJ2-1 | TRBV10-2 | TGCGCCAGCAGGGAATCCGGGACTAGCGGCGATGAGCAGTTCTTC | CASRESGTSGDEQFF
NA | TRBD1 | TRBJ2-7 | TRBV19 | TGTGCCAGTAGCTTAACACAGGGGCTCAGCTCCTACGAGCAGTACTTC | CASSLTQGLSSYEQYF
NA | NA | TRBJ2-3 | TRBV4-1 | TGCGCCAGCAGCCTTACGGACAGTTATCTCACAGATACGCAGTATTTT | CASSLTDSYLTDTQYF
NA | TRBD1 | TRBJ2-3 | TRBV14 | TGTGCCAGCAGCAAGGGGCAGGGGGTCACAGATACGCAGTATTTT | CASSKGQGVTDTQYF
NA | TRBD2 | TRBJ2-1 | TRBV19 | TGTGCCAGTAGTATACTAGCGGGGTCTTATGAGCAGTTCTTC | CASSILAGSYEQFF
NA | NA | TRBJ1-6 | TRBV7-9 | TGTGCCAGCAGCTTAGCCGATAGTTTGAGGGTGTCACCCCTCCACTTT | CASSLADSLRVSPLHF
NA | NA | TRBJ1-5 | TRBV28 | TGTGCCAGCAGTTTATCAGGGGAAGGTCAGCCCCAGCATTTT | CASSLSGEGQPQHF
NA | TRBD1 | TRBJ1-4 | TRBV29-1 | TGCAGCGTTGGGACAGGGGGCACGACTAATGAAAAACTGTTTTTT | CSVGTGGTTNEKLFF
NA | TRBD2 | TRBJ2-5 | TRBV9 | TGTGCCAGCAGCGACGGGACTAGCGGGGGGGCAGACCAAGAGACCCAGTACTTC | CASSDGTSGGADQETQYF
NA | TRBD1 | TRBJ2-7 | TRBV19 | TGTGCCAGTAGTCTGACAGGGGGCGTGGGGGAGCAGTACTTC | CASSLTGGVGEQYF
once | TRBD1 | TRBJ2-1 | TRBV2 | TGTGCCAGCAGTGAACTTCCCGGGACAGGACAAACCTACAATGAGCAGTTCTTC | CASSELPGTGQTYNEQFF
NA | TRBD1 | TRBJ1-1 | TRBV5-1 | TGCGCCAGCAGCCCAACCGGGACAGGGGCCGTTAGCGCTTTCTTT | CASSPTGTGAVSAFF
NA | TRBD2 | TRBJ2-3 | TRBV7-2 | TGTGCCAGCAGCTCGGGACTAGCGAGGACAGATACGCAGTATTTT | CASSSGLARTDTQYF
NA | NA | TRBJ1-2 | TRBV5-4 | TGTGCCAGCAGCTCGGTTCGCGCAGGGATGGGCTATGGCTACACCTTC | CASSSVRAGMGYGYTF
NA | NA | TRBJ1-1 | TRBV6-6 | TGTGCCAGCAGTCCCAGAAGGGGCACTGAAGCTTTCTTT | CASSPRRGTEAFF
NA | TRBD1 | TRBJ1-3 | TRBV6-6 | TGTGCCAGCAGAAATGACAGGGTTGGAAACACCATATATTTT | CASRNDRVGNTIYF
once | NA | TRBJ2-7 | TRBV19 | TGTGCCTGCCAGGAATACGAGCAGTACTTC | CACQEYEQYF
NA | TRBD1 | TRBJ2-7 | TRBV16 | TGTGCCAGCAGCCAAAACAGGGGCGGGGAGCAGTACTTC | CASSQNRGGEQYF
NA | NA | TRBJ2-2 | TRBV4-1 | TGCGCCAGCAGCCGACTAAGCCCTAACACCGGGGAGCTGTTTTTT | CASSRLSPNTGELFF
NA | TRBD1 | TRBJ1-5 | TRBV6-1 | TGTGCCAGCAGTTCGGGACAGTTAAATCAGCCCCAGCATTTT | CASSSGQLNQPQHF
once | NA | TRBJ1-1 | TRBV19 | TGTGCCAGTATTTCTCTCGCGAGCTTGAACACTGAAGCTTTCTTT | CASISLASLNTEAFF
few | TRBD1 | TRBJ2-3 | TRBV5-1 | TGCGCCAGCAGGGACAGGAGCACAGATACGCAGTATTTT | CASRDRSTDTQYF
NA | NA | TRBJ1-1 | TRBV2 | TGTGCCAGCAGTGATGGGGGGGCAGATAACACTGAAGCTTTCTTT | CASSDGGADNTEAFF
NA | NA | TRBJ1-1 | TRBV6-5 | TGTGCCAGCAGACCCACAGGGAACACTGAAGCTTTCTTT | CASRPTGNTEAFF